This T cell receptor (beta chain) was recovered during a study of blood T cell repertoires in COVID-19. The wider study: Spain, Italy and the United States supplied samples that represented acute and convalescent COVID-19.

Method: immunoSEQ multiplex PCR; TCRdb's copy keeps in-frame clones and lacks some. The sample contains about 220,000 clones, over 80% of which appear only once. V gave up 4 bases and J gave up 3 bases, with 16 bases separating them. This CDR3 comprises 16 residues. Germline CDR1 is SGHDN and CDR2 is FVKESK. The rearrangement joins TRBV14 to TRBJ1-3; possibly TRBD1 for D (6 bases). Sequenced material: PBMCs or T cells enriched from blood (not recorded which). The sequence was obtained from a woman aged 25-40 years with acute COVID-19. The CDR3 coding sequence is TGTGCCAGCAGCCTAGGGAAGGGGGTCTTTGGAAACACCATATATTTT. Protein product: CASSLGKGVFGNTIYF.